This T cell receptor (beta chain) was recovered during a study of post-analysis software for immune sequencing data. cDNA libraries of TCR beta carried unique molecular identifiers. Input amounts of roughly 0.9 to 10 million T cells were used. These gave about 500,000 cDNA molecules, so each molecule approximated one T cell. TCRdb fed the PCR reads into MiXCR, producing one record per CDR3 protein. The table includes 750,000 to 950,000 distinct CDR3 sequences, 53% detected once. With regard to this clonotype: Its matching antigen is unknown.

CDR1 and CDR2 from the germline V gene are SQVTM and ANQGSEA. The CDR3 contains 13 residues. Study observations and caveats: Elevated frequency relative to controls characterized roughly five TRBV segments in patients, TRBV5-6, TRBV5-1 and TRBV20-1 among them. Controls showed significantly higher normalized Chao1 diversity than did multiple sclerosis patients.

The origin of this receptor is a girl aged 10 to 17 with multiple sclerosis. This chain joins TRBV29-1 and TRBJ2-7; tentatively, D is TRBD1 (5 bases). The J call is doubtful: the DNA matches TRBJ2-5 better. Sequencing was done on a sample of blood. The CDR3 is CSVSRQQQETQYF. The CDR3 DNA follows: TGCAGCGTTTCCCGACAGCAACAAGAGACCCAGTACTTC.